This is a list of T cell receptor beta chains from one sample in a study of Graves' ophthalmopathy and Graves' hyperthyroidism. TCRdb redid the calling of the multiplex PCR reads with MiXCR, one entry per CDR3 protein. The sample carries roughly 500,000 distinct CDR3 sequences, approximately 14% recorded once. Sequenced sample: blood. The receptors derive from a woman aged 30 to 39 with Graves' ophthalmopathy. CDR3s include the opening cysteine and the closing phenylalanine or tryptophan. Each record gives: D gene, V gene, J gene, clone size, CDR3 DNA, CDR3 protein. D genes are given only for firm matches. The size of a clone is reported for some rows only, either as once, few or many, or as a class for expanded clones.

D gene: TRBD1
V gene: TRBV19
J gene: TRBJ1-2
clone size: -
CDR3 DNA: TGTGCCAGTAGCAGGAGCCGGGACAGAAACTATGGCTACACCTTC
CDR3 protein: CASSRSRDRNYGYTF

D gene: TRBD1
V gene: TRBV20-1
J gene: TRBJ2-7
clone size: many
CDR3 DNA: TGCAGTCTTCCGGGACAGCCGCCCTACGAGCAGTACTTC
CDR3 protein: CSLPGQPPYEQYF

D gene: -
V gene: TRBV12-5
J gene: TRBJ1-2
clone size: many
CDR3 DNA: TGTGCTAGTGGTTTGGGCCTTGGGTATGGCTACACCTTC
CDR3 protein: CASGLGLGYGYTF

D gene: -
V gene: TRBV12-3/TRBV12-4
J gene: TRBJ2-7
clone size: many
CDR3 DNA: TGTGCCAGCGCTGGCGGGACCCCCTACGAGCAGTACTTC
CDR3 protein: CASAGGTPYEQYF

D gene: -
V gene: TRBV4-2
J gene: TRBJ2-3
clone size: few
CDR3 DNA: TGTGCCAGCAGCCCCGTGGACAGCCCCGCCTTGGGTACGCAGTATTTT
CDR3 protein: CASSPVDSPALGTQYF

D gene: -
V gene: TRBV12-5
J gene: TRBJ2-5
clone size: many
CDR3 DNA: TGTGCTAGTGGTTTGGTACTCCCAGGCGATGAGACCCAGTACTTC
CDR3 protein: CASGLVLPGDETQYF

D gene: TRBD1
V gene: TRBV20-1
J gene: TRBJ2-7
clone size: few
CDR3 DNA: TGCAGTGCTAGAGATGTGGACAGGATCGTCTACGAGCAGTACTTC
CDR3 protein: CSARDVDRIVYEQYF

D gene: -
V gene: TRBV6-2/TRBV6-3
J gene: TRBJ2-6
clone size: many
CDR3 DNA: TGTGCCAGCGGGGGATTGGGACGGAAATCCTCTGGGGCCAACGTCCTGACTTTC
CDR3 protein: CASGGLGRKSSGANVLTF

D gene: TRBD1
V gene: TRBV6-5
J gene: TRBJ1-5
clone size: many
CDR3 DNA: TGTGCCAGCAGCTTACAGGGGGCAGGCAATCAGCCCCAGCATTTT
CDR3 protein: CASSLQGAGNQPQHF

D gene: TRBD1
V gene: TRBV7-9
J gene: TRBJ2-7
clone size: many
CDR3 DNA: TGTGCCAGCAGGTCGTCCGGACAGGGGAAATACGAGCAGTACTTC
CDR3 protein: CASRSSGQGKYEQYF

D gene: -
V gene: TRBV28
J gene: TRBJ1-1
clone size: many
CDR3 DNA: TGTGCCAGCAGTTCCTACCGGGGGGCAAACGGATTT
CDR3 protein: CASSSYRGANGF

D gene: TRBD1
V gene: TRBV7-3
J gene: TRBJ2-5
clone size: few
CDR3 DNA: TGTGCCAGCAGCAAAGACAGGGAAGAGACCCAGTACTTC
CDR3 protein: CASSKDREETQYF

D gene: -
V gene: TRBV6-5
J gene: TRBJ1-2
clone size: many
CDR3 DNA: TGTGCCAGCAGTCGGGATTACAGAAGCCCCTATGGCTACACCTTC
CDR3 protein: CASSRDYRSPYGYTF

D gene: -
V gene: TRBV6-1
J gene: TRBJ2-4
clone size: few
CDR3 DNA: TGTGCCAGCAGTGAAGGGGGGCTAGCGTTAGCCAAAAACATTCAGTACTTC
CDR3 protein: CASSEGGLALAKNIQYF

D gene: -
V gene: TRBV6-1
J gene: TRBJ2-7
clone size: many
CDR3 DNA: TGTGCCAGTGAATCAGTAAGGGGCAGTTCCTACGAGCAGTACTTC
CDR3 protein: CASESVRGSSYEQYF

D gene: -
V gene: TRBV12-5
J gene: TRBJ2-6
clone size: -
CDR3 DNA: TGTGCTAGTGGTTGGACGGTTGGCTCTGGGGCCAACGTCCTGACTTTC
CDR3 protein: CASGWTVGSGANVLTF

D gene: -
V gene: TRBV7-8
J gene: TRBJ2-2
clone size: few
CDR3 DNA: TGTGCCAGCAGCCAAGGACTCCTCGGGGCCGGGGAGCTGTTTTTT
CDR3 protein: CASSQGLLGAGELFF

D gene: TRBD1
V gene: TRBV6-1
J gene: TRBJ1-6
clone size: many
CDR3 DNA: TGTGCCAGCAGTGAGCTGACAGGGGTTTCACCCCTCCACTTT
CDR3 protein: CASSELTGVSPLHF

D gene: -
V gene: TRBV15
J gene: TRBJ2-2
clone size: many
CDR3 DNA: TGTGCCACCAGCAGAGAGCCAAACACCGGGGAGCTGTTTTTT
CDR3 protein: CATSREPNTGELFF

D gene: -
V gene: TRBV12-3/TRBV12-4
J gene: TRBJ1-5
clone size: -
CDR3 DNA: TGTGCCAGCAGTGAATTCAGGGTCCCTCAGCCCCAGCATTTT
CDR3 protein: CASSEFRVPQPQHF

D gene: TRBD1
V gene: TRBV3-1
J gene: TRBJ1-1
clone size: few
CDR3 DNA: TGTGCCAGCAGCCCCCGAGGACAGGCACGCACTGAAGCTTTCTTT
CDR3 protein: CASSPRGQARTEAFF

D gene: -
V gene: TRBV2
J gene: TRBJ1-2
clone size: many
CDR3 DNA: TGTGCCAGCAGCGATACACGGTATGGCTACACCTTC
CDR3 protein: CASSDTRYGYTF

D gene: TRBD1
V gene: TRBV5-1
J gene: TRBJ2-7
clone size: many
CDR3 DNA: TGCGCCAGTCGGGACAGCCCCTACGAGCAGTACTTC
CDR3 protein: CASRDSPYEQYF

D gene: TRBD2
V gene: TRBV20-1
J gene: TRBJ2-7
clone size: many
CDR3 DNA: TGCAGTGCCGCGGGAGCTGCCTACGAGCAGTACTTC
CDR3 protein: CSAAGAAYEQYF

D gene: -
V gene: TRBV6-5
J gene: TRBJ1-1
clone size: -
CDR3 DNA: TGTGCCAGCAGTTCGGTCGGAGATGAAGCTTTCTTT
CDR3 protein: CASSSVGDEAFF

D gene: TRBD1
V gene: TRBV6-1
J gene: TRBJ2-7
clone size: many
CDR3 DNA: TGTGCCAGCAGTCGAAGACAGGGGTACGAGCAGTACTTC
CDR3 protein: CASSRRQGYEQYF

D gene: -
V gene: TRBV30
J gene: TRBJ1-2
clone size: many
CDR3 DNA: TGTGCCTGGACAGGGTGGTATGGCTACACCTTC
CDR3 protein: CAWTGWYGYTF

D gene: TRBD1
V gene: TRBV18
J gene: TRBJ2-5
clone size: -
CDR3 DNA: TGTGCCAGCTCACCGAACAGGGGGTACCAAGAGACCCAGTACTTC
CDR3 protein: CASSPNRGYQETQYF